The next 2 T cell receptor beta chains were all read from a single sample in a study of blood T cell repertoires in COVID-19. Profiled with immunoSEQ multiplex PCR; TCRdb holds only in-frame clones, not every one. This sample has roughly 95,000 clones, with 82% found just once. Sample: peripheral blood. Every receptor here comes from a man older than 75 with acute or convalescent COVID-19.

The chain carries TRBV7-2 and TRBJ2-2; TRBD2 agrees at 10 bases. CDR1 is SGHTA and CDR2 is FQGNSA in the germline V gene. CDR3 length: 16 amino acids. The ends lost 4 bases at V and 7 bases at J; junction bases unmatched: 9. The CDR3: CASSSRGAGGIGELFF. As DNA, the CDR3 is TGTGCCAGCAGCTCCAGGGGAGCGGGAGGGATCGGGGAGCTGTTTTTT.

The chain couples TRBV5-1 to TRBJ2-7, with TRBD1 matching over 12 bases. V lost 3 bases, J lost 4 bases, and 5 bases stayed unmatched. The CDR3 sequence is 15 residues long. Looked up from germline, CDR1 is SGHRS and CDR2 is YFSETQ. The CDR3 spells CASSSGQGAPYEQYF. The CDR3 nucleotides are TGCGCCAGCAGCTCGGGACAGGGGGCTCCTTACGAGCAGTACTTC.